This section outlines one TCR beta chain sequence together with its context. Its antigen specificity is not known. No base quality values were provided; no much bigger clone lies one nucleotide off. The sample originates from a study of blood T cell repertoires in COVID-19 (dated by TCRdb to 2019 to 2021). As for the study more broadly: Samples from collaborators originated in the United States, Italy and Spain and spanned both the acute and convalescent phases of COVID-19. The sample metadata nearly always contained a de-identified subject ID, COVID-19 status, age in years and sex. The material from the prospective study consisted of cDNA or gDNA derived from T cells, B-cell-depleted T cells, or PBMCs. The samples were drawn from the first 160 participants of the ongoing ImmuneRACE study and from 1,254 subjects provided by 6 global collaborators. Where available, HLA class I and class II types were taken from metadata supplied by the sample provider and were not determined by assay-based typing. Deeply sampled blood TCRbeta repertoires from subjects exposed to, actively infected with, or recovered from COVID-19 were included in the dataset. The repertoires were released in a freely available public database intended as a resource for research on the immune response to SARS-CoV-2. Points the paper makes about the study in general: The quantity of clinical and demographic metadata differed by source and by participant and was supplied without curation.

In the prospective study, participants were about 18 to 95 years old, resided in about two dozen geographic areas of the United States, and were enrolled through a virtual design. In the prospective study, participants were assigned to cohorts based on the clinical history participants reported in a screening survey and a study questionnaire. Exposed participants had been in contact, within 2 weeks of entering the study, with a person who had a PCR-confirmed or clinician-diagnosed case of COVID-19. Mobile phlebotomists in the prospective study collected whole blood, serum and a nasopharyngeal or oropharyngeal swab from every participant. Prospective study participants could optionally give additional blood draws and questionnaires over an approximately 2-month period. Before DNA extraction, blood samples from the prospective study were shipped at room temperature or frozen. Counted from cysteine to phenylalanine, this CDR3 has 18 amino acids. This entry keeps only the CDR3 DNA: 54 bases, framed from base 1. The germline V gene supplies CDR1 SGHNT and CDR2 YENEEA. The germline V and J ends show losses of 4 bases and 3 bases respectively, and no gene match explains 10 bases of the junction.

The immunoSEQ Assay, a bias-controlled multiplex PCR, was used to amplify TCRbeta CDR3 regions from genomic DNA. The paper's processing steps were these. Nucleated cell counts per sample were estimated from amplification of reference gene primers within the assay. Sequence reads were collapsed and filtered to measure the absolute abundance of every unique TCRbeta CDR3 rearrangement. For each sample, productive Simpson clonality was calculated by taking the square root of Simpson's diversity index across productive rearrangements. TCRdb provides this immuneACCESS table in a form limited to in-frame rearrangements. Some clones are lacking; in checked studies, under half of them reflect an unresolved V gene, and why the rest are absent is not known. V and J calls and clone size are copied from that table; D and trimming were computed from the DNA. The sample includes almost 350,000 clones, with about 88% observed a single time. The top ten clonotypes cover approximately 0.93% of the sample.

The clonotype was recovered from a woman between 25 and 40 years old who had been exposed to COVID-19. What was sequenced was PBMCs or T cells enriched from blood (not recorded which). The chain is encoded by TRBV11-3 joined to TRBJ2-1; 12 central nucleotides agree with TRBD2. The bases read TGTGCCAGCAGCTCCCTAGCGGGAGGGCCGATGGGCTACAATGAGCAGTTCTTC. Translated, this is CASSSLAGGPMGYNEQFF.